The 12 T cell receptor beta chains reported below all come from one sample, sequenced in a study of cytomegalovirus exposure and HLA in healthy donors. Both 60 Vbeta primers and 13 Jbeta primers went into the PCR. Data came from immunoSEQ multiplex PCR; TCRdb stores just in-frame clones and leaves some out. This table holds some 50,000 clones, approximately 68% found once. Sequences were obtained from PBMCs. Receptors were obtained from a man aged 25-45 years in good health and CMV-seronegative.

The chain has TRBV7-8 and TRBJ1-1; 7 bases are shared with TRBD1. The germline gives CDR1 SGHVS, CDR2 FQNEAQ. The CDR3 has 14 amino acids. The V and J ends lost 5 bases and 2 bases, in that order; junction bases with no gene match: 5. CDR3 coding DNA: TGTGCCAGCAGCCCCCGGGACAGCAACACTGAAGCTTTCTTT. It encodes CASSPRDSNTEAFF.

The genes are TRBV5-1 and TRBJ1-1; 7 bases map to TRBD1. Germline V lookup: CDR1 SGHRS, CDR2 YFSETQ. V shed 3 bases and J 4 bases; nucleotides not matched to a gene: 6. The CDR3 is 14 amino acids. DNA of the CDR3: TGCGCCAGCAGCTATGACAGGGTGGGCACTGAAGCTTTCTTT. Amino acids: CASSYDRVGTEAFF.

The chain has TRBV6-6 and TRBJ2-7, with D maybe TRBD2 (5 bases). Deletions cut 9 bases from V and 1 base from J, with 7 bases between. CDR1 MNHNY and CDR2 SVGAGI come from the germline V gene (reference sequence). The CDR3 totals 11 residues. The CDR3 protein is CARSGSYEQYF. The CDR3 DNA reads TGTGCCAGAAGCGGATCCTACGAGCAGTACTTC.

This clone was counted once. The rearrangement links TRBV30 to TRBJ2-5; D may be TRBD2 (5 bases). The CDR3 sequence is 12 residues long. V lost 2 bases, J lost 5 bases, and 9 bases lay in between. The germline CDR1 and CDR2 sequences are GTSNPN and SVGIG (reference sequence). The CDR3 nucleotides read TGTGCCTGGAGTCCGGGGTTTGAGACCCAGTACTTC. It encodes CAWSPGFETQYF.

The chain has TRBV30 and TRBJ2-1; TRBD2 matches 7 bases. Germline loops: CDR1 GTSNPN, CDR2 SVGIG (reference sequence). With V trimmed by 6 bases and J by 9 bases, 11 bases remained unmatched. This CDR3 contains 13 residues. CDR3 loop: CACRTSGGGEQFF. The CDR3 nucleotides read TGTGCCTGCAGGACTAGTGGCGGGGGTGAGCAGTTCTTC.

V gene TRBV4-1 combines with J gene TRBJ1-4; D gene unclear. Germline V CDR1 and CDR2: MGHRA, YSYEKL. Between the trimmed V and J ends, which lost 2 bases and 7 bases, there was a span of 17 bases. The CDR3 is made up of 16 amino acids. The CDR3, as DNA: TGCGCCAGCAGCCAACCTGAGCGGGGTGAGGGTGAAAAACTGTTTTTT. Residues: CASSQPERGEGEKLFF.

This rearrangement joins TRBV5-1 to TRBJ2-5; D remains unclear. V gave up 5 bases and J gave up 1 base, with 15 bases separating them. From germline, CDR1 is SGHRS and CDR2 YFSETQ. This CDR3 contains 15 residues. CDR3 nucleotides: TGCGCCAGCAGGGTTTTGGGCCAGCTCCAAGAGACCCAGTACTTC. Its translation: CASRVLGQLQETQYF.

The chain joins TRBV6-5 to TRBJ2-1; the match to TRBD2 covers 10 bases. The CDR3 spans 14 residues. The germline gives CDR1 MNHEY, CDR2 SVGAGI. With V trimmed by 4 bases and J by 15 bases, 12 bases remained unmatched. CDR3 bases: TGTGCCAGCAGTTTCGATTTAGCGGGAGGAATTCTGTTCTTC. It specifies CASSFDLAGGILFF.

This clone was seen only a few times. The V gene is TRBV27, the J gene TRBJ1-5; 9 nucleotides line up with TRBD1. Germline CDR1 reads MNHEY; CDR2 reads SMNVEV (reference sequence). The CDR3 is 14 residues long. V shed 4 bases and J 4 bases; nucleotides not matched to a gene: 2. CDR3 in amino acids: CASSWTGVNQPQHF. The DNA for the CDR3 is TGTGCCAGCAGTTGGACAGGGGTTAATCAGCCCCAGCATTTT.

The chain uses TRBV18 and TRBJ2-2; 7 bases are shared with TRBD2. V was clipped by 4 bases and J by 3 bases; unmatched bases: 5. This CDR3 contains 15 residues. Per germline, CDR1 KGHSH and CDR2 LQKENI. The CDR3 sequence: CASSQGGSYTGELFF. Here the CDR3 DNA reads TGTGCCAGCTCACAGGGAGGGAGTTACACCGGGGAGCTGTTTTTT.

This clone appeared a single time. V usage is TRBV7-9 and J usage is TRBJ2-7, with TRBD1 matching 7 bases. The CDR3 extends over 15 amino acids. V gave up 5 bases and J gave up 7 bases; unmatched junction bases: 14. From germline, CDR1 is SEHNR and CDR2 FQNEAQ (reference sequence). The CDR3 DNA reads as TGTGCCAGCAGCCCCCGGGACAGAGCACCCGGGGAGCAGTACGTC. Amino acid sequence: CASSPRDRAPGEQYV.

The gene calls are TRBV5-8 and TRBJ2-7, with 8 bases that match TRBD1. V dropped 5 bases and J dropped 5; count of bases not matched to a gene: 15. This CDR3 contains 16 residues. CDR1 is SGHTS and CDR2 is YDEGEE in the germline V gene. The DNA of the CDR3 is TGTGCCAGCAGTGATATAGGACAGGGTAAGGTTGACGAGCAGTACTTC. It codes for CASSDIGQGKVDEQYF.